Sequencing of this TCR beta chain was carried out in a study of T cells in localized non-small cell lung cancer (dated by TCRdb to 2018 to 2021). A note on the overall study: Comparing tumors with uninvolved tumor-adjacent lungs, the study looked at the T cell repertoires of hundreds of patients with early-stage NSCLC. The cohort was made up of roughly 250 treatment-naive NSCLC patients whose localized lung tumors had been resected. NSCLC patients had a mean age of approximately 66 years, and 129 were male and over 85 female. Overall results and qualifications from the work: Since the design was exploratory, TCR variables were selected using unadjusted p-values with no false-discovery rate correction. Higher blood T cell density associated with longer overall survival, while higher adjacent-lung clonality associated with shorter survival. Because multi-region tumor sequencing was not performed, intratumor heterogeneity could not be ruled out. Uninvolved tumor-adjacent lung showed the highest T cell clonality, higher than tumor, which suggests more focused antigenic responses in the uninvolved tumor-adjacent lung. Of the top 100 tumor clones, a median of around 57 were detected in paired uninvolved adjacent lung; over 25 were also among that lung's top 100.

The immunoSEQ Assay was used to sequence TCR beta CDR3 regions from DNA. Concerning the study's data processing: T cell density was computed as TCR beta template counts normalized to usable DNA estimated by amplifying housekeeping genes. Richness was estimated with the preseqR package, extrapolating to 400,000 templates for PBMC samples and 120,000 templates for tissue samples. Clonality was defined as one minus Pielou's evenness. Tissue-enriched TCRs were identified by differential abundance testing using productive amino-acid clonotypes, minimum total count 5 and alpha 0.1. The Jaccard Index and the Morisita Overlap Index were used to measure repertoire overlap between compartments. GLIPH grouped TCR beta CDR3s together with public tetramer-defined viral CDR3s, and a viral motif had to include at least three viral sequences and also show V-gene enrichment. TCRdb holds this immuneACCESS table with in-frame rearrangements only. Some clones are missing; in checked studies, unresolved V genes explain under half, and the rest has no known cause. V, J and clone size are taken as reported in that table, and D and trimming were inferred from the DNA itself. Here the sample has some 1,400 clones; roughly 26% occur a single time. 8.5% to 12% of the sample rests with the top ten.

Uninvolved adjacent lung was taken at least 2 cm from the tumor margin and confirmed free of atypia by two independent pathologists. At diagnosis, peripheral blood, uninvolved tumor-adjacent lung and tumor were collected and were preserved as a mix of fresh-frozen and FFPE material. V loses 8 bases, J loses 4 bases, and the germline ends lie 12 bases apart. Measured from the cysteine to the phenylalanine, the CDR3 is 12 residues long. Kept here is only the CDR3 DNA, which spans 36 bases and is read in frame from base 1. The germline V gene yields MNHGY for CDR1 and SAAAGT for CDR2. This clone came up a few times. The clone's antigen remains unknown. Qualities for individual bases were not recorded, and no much larger clone is one base off.

The clonotype was recovered from a male donor at least 60 years old with stage II lung adenocarcinoma. Here the chain combines TRBV6-8 and TRBJ2-7; the D gene assignment is ambiguous. The input for sequencing was normal lung tissue next to the tumor, taken before any cancer treatment. The DNA sequence follows: TGTGCCAGCGGGCCCTGGGGTTACGAGCAGTACTTC. This sequence encodes CASGPWGYEQYF.